The clone carrying this T cell receptor (beta chain) has just one count. Antigen: not known. This sample stems from a study of regulatory T cells in long-lasting Graves disease. Overall study findings and caveats: TCR diversity was lower in persistent than newly diagnosed Graves' disease. Clonotypes that were public and shared totalled around 2,700 in persistent patients versus over 800 in new patients.

The authors built TCR beta libraries using iRepertoire HTBI primers and Arm-PCR of CDR3 regions. Original methodology: Among the samples, 60 to 75 TRBV and around 15 TRBJ segments were identified. TCRdb re-analysed the multiplex PCR reads in MiXCR, keeping a single row per CDR3 protein. Here the V and J calls rest on TCRdb's processing, not on the authors' analysis. The sample holds approximately 350,000 distinct CDR3 sequences; 20% to 25% are singletons and the top ten take 25% to 30%. Stated time point: persistent/refractory GD, antithyroid drugs over 5 years with positive TRAb. TCR sequences were obtained from RNA taken from PBMCs. Investigators report Graves' disease was diagnosed under American Thyroid Association guidelines. Looked up from germline, CDR1 is KGHDR and CDR2 is SFDVKD. The CDR3 length is 15 residues. Trimming removed 3 bases from V and 4 bases from J; junction bases left unmatched: 2.

The chain links TRBV24-1 to TRBJ2-7, with 13 bases lining up with TRBD2. Source: peripheral blood mononuclear cells (PBMCs), taken when the disease was refractory, from a patient treated with antithyroid drugs. The TCR sequence derives from a woman in her forties with Graves disease. This CDR3 reads CATSDVTSGRYEQYF. CDR3 in DNA: TGTGCCACCAGTGATGTGACTAGCGGGAGGTACGAGCAGTACTTC.